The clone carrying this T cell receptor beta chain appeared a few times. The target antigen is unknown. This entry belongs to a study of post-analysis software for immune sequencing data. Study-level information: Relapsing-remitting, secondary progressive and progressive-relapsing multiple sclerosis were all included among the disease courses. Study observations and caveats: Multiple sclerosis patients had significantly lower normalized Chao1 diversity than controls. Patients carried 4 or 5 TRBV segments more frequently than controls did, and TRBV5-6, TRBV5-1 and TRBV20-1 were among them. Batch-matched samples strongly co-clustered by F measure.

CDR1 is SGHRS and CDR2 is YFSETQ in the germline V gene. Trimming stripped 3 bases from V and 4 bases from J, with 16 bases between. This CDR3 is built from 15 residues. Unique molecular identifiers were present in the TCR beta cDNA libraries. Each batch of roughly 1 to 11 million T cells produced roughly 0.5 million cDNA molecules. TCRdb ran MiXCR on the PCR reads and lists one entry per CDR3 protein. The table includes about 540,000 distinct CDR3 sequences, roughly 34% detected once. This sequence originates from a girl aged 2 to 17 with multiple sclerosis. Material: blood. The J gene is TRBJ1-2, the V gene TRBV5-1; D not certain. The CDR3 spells CASSSTARTGYGYTF. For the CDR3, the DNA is TGCGCCAGCAGCTCTACAGCAAGGACGGGCTATGGCTACACCTTC.